Following are 20 T cell receptor beta chains from one sample sequenced in a study of blood T cell repertoires in COVID-19. TCRdb's copy holds only in-frame clones and misses some; the assay was immunoSEQ multiplex PCR. Of approximately 64,000 clones in the sample, 88% were seen once. What was sequenced was peripheral blood. These TCRs come from a woman aged 55 to 70 with COVID-19, enrolled during active disease.

The chain couples TRBV19 to TRBJ1-4; 7 bases line up with TRBD1. Germline-derived CDR1 and CDR2 are LNHDA and SQIVND (reference sequence). The CDR3 covers 19 residues. The ends lost 0 bases at V and 3 bases at J; junction bases unmatched: 13. The CDR3 DNA reads as TGTGCCAGTAGTATAGACCTACGCGGACAGGTTGGGGCTAATGAAAAACTGTTTTTT. This translates into CASSIDLRGQVGANEKLFF.

This sequence joins TRBV28 and TRBJ1-2; TRBD1 agrees at 8 bases. Trimming cost V 4 bases and J 0 bases; bases outside gene matches: 10. The germline V gene encodes CDR1 MDHEN and CDR2 SYDVKM. There are 17 residues in the CDR3. This CDR3 is CASSSPTDRGANYGYTF. Here the CDR3 DNA reads TGTGCCAGCAGTTCACCCACCGACAGGGGAGCTAACTATGGCTACACCTTC.

This clone came up once. V gene TRBV2 combines with J gene TRBJ2-7, with a possible D match to TRBD2 (5 bases). Trimming cost V 7 bases and J 0 bases, with 13 bases left between them. The germline V gene has CDR1 SNHLY and CDR2 FYNNEI. There are 14 residues in the CDR3. The CDR3 protein is CASTSGLDSYEQYF. The CDR3 bases are TGTGCCAGCACTTCAGGACTGGACTCCTACGAGCAGTACTTC.

V usage is TRBV5-1 and J usage is TRBJ2-2; no clear D. Germline V lookup: CDR1 SGHRS, CDR2 YFSETQ. V gave up 5 bases and J gave up 1 base, with 12 bases separating them. This CDR3 comprises 15 residues. The CDR3 spells CASRPGPENTGELFF. The DNA for the CDR3 is TGCGCCAGCAGACCAGGCCCCGAGAACACCGGGGAGCTGTTTTTT.

V gene TRBV5-1 combines with J gene TRBJ2-3; D may be TRBD2 (6 bases). Germline CDR1 reads SGHRS; CDR2 reads YFSETQ. The CDR3 is made up of 12 amino acids. Trimming took off 4 bases at V and 11 bases at J, with 14 bases between the two ends. The CDR3: CASSPELAVQYF. CDR3 nucleotides: TGCGCCAGCAGCCCCGAACTAGCCGTGCAGTATTTT.

In this sample, this clone turned up once. The chain couples TRBV30 to TRBJ2-6, with D hard to call. Germline V gene data show CDR1 as GTSNPN and CDR2 as SVGIG (reference sequence). V was cut by 0 bases and J by 6 bases, with 9 bases left in between. The CDR3 totals 14 residues. The CDR3 nucleotides are TGTGCCTGGAGTGTAACGGGTGCGGCCAACGTCCTGACTTTC. Its protein product is CAWSVTGAANVLTF.

The chain combines TRBV18 with TRBJ2-1, with TRBD2 matching over 12 bases. The CDR3 is 20 residues long. With V trimmed by 1 base and J by 5 bases, 15 bases remained unmatched. Per germline, CDR1 KGHSH and CDR2 LQKENI. The CDR3 loop reads CASSPRGRTSGTLIDNEQFF. The CDR3 DNA sequence: TGTGCCAGCTCACCACGTGGCCGGACTAGCGGGACGCTCATCGACAATGAGCAGTTCTTC.

The V call is TRBV10-3, the J call TRBJ2-2; D might be TRBD1 (7 bases). This CDR3 is 15 amino acids long. Germline V gives CDR1 ENHRY, CDR2 SYGVKD. The V gene lost 6 bases and the J gene lost 4 bases, with 15 bases spanning the gap. The CDR3 region is CAISGGQRGTGELFF. CDR3 bases: TGTGCCATCAGCGGGGGACAGCGAGGCACCGGGGAGCTGTTTTTT.

The V gene is TRBV19, the J gene TRBJ2-3; TRBD2 matches at 7 bases. Germline trimming cut 5 bases from V and 4 bases from J; bases unmatched to any gene: 6. Germline CDR1 is LNHDA and CDR2 is SQIVND (reference sequence). The CDR3 contains 14 residues. CDR3 coding DNA: TGTGCCAGTAGTTCATGGGGGGGACCAGATACGCAGTATTTT. It is translated as CASSSWGGPDTQYF.

The chain uses TRBV12-3 or TRBV12-4 and TRBJ2-2, with 7 bases matching TRBD1. The CDR3 loop spans 13 amino acids. CDR3 loop: CAVGQTVAGELFF. The CDR3, as DNA: TGTGCTGTGGGACAGACAGTTGCCGGGGAGCTGTTTTTT.

This chain links TRBV14 with TRBJ1-2; D gene uncertain. CDR1 SGHDN and CDR2 FVKESK come from the germline V gene. Trimming removed 2 bases at V and 10 bases at J, with 11 bases between. This CDR3 is 12 amino acids long. The CDR3 loop reads CASSQSTALYTF. CDR3 DNA: TGTGCCAGCAGCCAAAGCACTGCGCTCTACACCTTC.

This chain uses TRBV7-2 with TRBJ1-1; the D is unclear. Trimming shortened V by 2 bases and J by 3 bases, and 7 bases separated the two germline ends. Germline V gives CDR1 SGHTA, CDR2 FQGNSA. The CDR3 spans 13 residues. This CDR3 reads CASSLQVDTEAFF. The CDR3, as DNA: TGTGCCAGCAGCTTACAAGTAGACACTGAAGCTTTCTTT. Full variable domain (outside the CDR3, taken from reference TRBV7-2 and TRBJ1-1): GAGVSQSPSNKVTEKGKDVELRCDPISGHTALYWYRQSLGQGLEFLIYFQGNSAPDKSGLPSDRFSAERTGGSVSTLTIQRTQQEDSAVYLCASSLQVDTEAFFGQGTRLTVV.

The chain joins TRBV18 to TRBJ1-2; D call uncertain. Trimming stripped 6 bases from V and 3 bases from J, with 17 bases between. In germline, CDR1 is KGHSH, CDR2 LQKENI. This CDR3 contains 15 residues. The CDR3 sequence: CASSHDRVDDYGYTF. The DNA for the CDR3 is TGTGCCAGCTCCCACGACCGGGTTGATGACTATGGCTACACCTTC.

The chain uses TRBV5-5 and TRBJ1-2; maybe TRBD1 (5 bases). This CDR3 spans 15 amino acids. Germline V gene data show CDR1 as SGHKS and CDR2 as YYEKEE (reference sequence). V dropped 4 bases and J dropped 2 bases, with 15 bases sitting between them. The CDR3 DNA follows: TGTGCCAGCAGCCTAGCCCCCGGGGGGAACTATGGCTACACCTTC. Its protein product is CASSLAPGGNYGYTF.

This clone was counted a single time. The J gene is TRBJ2-7, the V gene TRBV6-6; 10 bases fit TRBD2. The CDR3 loop spans 14 amino acids. V shed 6 bases and J 1 base; nucleotides not matched to a gene: 3. Germline V gene sequence: CDR1 MNHNY, CDR2 SVGAGI (reference sequence). CDR3: CASRPGLASYEQYF. In nucleotides, the CDR3 is TGTGCCAGCAGGCCGGGACTAGCGTCCTACGAGCAGTACTTC.

V gene TRBV6-1 combines with J gene TRBJ1-5; D is unclear. Between the trimmed V and J ends, which lost 2 bases and 0 bases, there was a span of 8 bases. CDR1 and CDR2 (germline): MNHNS, SASEGT. The CDR3 covers 15 residues. The CDR3 region is CASSEFPFSNQPQHF. In nucleotides, the CDR3 is TGTGCCAGCAGTGAATTCCCCTTTAGCAATCAGCCCCAGCATTTT.

The J gene is TRBJ2-1, the V gene TRBV19, with D maybe TRBD1 (6 bases). Per the germline V gene, CDR1 is LNHDA and CDR2 is SQIVND (reference sequence). The CDR3 consists of 16 residues. The V end lost 6 bases, the J end lost 0 bases, and 15 bases lay between the germline ends. The CDR3, as DNA: TGTGCCAGTAGCCTGGGGGCACCGAGCTCCTACAATGAGCAGTTCTTC. It is translated as CASSLGAPSSYNEQFF.

This chain connects TRBV28 to TRBJ1-6, with a possible D match to TRBD1 (5 bases). Germline CDR1 MDHEN, CDR2 SYDVKM. Between the trimmed V and J ends, which lost 6 bases and 10 bases, there was a span of 22 bases. This CDR3 is 16 amino acids long. The CDR3, as DNA: TGTGCCAGCAGCCAATCCTTCGACAGTTCTCGCTCACCCCTCCACTTT. This codes for CASSQSFDSSRSPLHF.

This chain links TRBV2 with TRBJ2-1, with 7 bases lining up with TRBD2. Germline-derived CDR1 and CDR2 are SNHLY and FYNNEI. The CDR3 spans 13 residues. The V and J ends lost 6 bases and 1 base, in that order; junction bases with no gene match: 0. CDR3 protein: CASRGGSYNEQFF. CDR3 nucleotides: TGTGCCAGCAGGGGGGGGTCCTACAATGAGCAGTTCTTC. Complete variable domain (other parts from reference TRBV2 and TRBJ2-1): EPEVTQTPSHQVTQMGQEVILRCVPISNHLYFYWYRQILGQKVEFLVSFYNNEISEKSEIFDDQFSVERPDGSNFTLKIRSTKLEDSAMYFCASRGGSYNEQFFGPGTRLTVL.

The chain combines TRBV10-3 with TRBJ1-3; TRBD1 matches 8 bases. The CDR3 is made up of 14 amino acids. Germline trimming cut 10 bases from V and 1 base from J; bases unmatched to any gene: 6. Per the germline V gene, CDR1 is ENHRY and CDR2 is SYGVKD. In nucleotides, the CDR3 is TGTGCCAGCGGACAGGGAACTTCTGGAAACACCATATATTTT. This sequence encodes CASGQGTSGNTIYF.